This TCR beta chain was identified during a study of cytomegalovirus exposure and HLA in healthy donors. Whole-study context: Out of a few hundred genotyped donors, 81% belonged to the Caucasian-associated ancestry cluster. Study findings and constraints: Follow-up analysis later connected one missense variant in DCLRE1C with trimming of TCR beta V- and J-genes. Researchers reported in a later analysis that common viral pathogens appeared linked to several top clusters.

This CDR3 region has 16 residues. V was pared by 5 bases and J by 7 bases, with 14 bases of the junction left unmatched. Germline CDR1 MGHRA, CDR2 YSYEKL. In regard to this clone: Its antigen is still unknown.

PCR primers comprised 60 Vbeta and 13 Jbeta primers. The assay was immunoSEQ multiplex PCR, and TCRdb's table has in-frame clones only and misses some. The sample consists of about 160,000 clones, about 76% of them appearing once. The chain links TRBV4-1 to TRBJ1-2, with 9 bases lining up with TRBD1. The TCR was taken from a woman aged 35 to 49 in good health and CMV-seropositive. The specimen was PBMCs. As DNA, the CDR3 is TGCGCCAGCAGCTTCTTCGCACGGACAGGGGAGTCTGGCTACACCTTC. Translating gives CASSFFARTGESGYTF.